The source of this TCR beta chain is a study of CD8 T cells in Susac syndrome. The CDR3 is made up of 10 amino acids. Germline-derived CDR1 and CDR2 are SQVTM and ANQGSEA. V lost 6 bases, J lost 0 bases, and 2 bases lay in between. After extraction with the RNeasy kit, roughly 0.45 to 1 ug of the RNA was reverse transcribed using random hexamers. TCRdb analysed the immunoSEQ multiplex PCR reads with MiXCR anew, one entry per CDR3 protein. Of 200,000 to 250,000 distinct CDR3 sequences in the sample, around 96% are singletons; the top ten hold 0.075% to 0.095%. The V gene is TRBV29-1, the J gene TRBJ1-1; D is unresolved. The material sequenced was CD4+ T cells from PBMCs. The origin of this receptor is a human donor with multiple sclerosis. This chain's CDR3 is CSVLNTEAFF. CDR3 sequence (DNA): TGCAGCGTCTTGAACACTGAAGCTTTCTTT.